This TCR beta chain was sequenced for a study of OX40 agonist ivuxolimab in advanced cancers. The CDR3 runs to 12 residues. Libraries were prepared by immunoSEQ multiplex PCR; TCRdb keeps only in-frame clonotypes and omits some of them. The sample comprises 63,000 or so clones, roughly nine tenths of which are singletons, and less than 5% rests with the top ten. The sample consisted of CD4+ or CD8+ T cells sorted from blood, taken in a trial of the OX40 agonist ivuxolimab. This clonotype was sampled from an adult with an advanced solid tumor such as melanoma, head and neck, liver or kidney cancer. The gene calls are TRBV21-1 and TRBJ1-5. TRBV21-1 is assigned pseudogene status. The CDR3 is CASRVKNQPQHF. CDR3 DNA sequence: TGTGCCAGCCGCGTGAAAAATCAGCCCCAGCATTTT.